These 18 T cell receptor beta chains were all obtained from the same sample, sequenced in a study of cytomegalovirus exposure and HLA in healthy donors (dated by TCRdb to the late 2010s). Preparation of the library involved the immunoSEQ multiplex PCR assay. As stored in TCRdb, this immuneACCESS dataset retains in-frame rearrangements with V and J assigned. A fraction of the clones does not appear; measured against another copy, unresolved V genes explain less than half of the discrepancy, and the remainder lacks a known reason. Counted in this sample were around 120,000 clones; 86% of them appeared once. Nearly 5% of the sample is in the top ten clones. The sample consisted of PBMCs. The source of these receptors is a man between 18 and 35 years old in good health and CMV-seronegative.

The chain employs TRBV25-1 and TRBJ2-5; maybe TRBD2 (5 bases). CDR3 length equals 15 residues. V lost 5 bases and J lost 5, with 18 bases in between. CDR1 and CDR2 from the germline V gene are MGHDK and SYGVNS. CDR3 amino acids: CASSPPGREGETQYF. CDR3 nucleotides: TGTGCCAGCAGTCCCCCCGGACGGGAAGGCGAGACCCAGTACTTC.

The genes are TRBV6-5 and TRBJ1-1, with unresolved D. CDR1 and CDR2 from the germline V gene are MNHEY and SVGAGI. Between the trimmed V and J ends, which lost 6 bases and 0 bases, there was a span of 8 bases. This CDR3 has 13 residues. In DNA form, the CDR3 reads TGTGCCAGCAGACGAGTCCTGAACACTGAAGCTTTCTTT. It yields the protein CASRRVLNTEAFF.

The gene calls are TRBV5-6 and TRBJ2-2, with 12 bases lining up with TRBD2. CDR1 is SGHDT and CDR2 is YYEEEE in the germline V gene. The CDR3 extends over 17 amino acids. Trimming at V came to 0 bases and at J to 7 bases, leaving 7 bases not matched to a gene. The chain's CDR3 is CASSLVLAGGPNGELFF. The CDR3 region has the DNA TGTGCCAGCAGCTTGGTCCTAGCGGGGGGGCCTAACGGGGAGCTGTTTTTT.

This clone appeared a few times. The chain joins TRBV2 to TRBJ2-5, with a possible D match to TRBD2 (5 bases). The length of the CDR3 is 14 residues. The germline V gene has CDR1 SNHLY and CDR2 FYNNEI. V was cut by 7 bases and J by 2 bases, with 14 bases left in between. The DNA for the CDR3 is TGTGCCAGCATTCGGGCTAGCAGACAAGAGACCCAGTACTTC. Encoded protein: CASIRASRQETQYF.

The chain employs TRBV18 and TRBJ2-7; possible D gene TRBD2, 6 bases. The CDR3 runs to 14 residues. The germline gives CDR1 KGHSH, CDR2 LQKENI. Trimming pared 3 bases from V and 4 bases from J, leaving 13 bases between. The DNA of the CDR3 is TGTGCCAGCTCACCCCGCGGGGCAGAATACGAGCAGTACTTC. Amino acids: CASSPRGAEYEQYF.

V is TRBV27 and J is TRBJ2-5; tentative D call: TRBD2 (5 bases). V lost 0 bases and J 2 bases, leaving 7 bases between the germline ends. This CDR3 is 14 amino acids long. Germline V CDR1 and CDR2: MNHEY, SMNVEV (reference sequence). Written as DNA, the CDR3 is TGTGCCAGCAGTTTATCGACGGGGCAAGAGACCCAGTACTTC. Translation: CASSLSTGQETQYF.

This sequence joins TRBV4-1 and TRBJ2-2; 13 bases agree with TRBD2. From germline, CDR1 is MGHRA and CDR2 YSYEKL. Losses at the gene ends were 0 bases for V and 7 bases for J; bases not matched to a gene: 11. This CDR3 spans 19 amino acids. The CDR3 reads CASSQDILAGGPGHGELFF. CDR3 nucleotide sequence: TGCGCCAGCAGCCAAGATATACTAGCGGGGGGGCCGGGGCACGGGGAGCTGTTTTTT.

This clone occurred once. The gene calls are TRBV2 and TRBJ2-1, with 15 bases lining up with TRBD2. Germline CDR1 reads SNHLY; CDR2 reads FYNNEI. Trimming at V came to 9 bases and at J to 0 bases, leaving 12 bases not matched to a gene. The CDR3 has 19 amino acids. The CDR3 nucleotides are TGTGCCAGTCCCGAGCCGGGACTAGCGGGAGGTAGCTCCTACAATGAGCAGTTCTTC. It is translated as CASPEPGLAGGSSYNEQFF.

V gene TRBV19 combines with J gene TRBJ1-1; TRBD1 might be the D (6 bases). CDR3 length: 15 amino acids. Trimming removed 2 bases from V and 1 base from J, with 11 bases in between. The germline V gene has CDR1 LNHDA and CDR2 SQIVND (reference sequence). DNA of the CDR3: TGTGCCAGTAGTATAATTGGGACACCGAACACTGAAGCTTTCTTT. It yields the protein CASSIIGTPNTEAFF.

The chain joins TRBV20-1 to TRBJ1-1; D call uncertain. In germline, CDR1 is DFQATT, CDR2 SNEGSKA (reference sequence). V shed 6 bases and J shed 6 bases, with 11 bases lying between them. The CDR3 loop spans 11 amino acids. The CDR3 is CSAWTAPEAFF. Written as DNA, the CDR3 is TGCAGTGCGTGGACTGCACCTGAAGCTTTCTTT.

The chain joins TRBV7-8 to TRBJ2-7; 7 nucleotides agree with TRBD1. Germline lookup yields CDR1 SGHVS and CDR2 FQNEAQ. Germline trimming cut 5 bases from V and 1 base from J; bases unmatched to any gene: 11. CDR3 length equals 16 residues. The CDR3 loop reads CASSGYPGTASYEQYF. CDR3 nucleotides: TGTGCCAGCAGCGGATATCCCGGGACAGCTTCCTACGAGCAGTACTTC.

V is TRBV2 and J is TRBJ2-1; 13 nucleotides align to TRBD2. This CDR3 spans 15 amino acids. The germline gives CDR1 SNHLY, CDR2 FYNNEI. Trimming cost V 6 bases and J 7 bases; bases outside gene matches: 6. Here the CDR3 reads CASRGTSGKPNEQFF. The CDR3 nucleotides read TGTGCCAGCAGAGGGACTAGCGGGAAGCCTAATGAGCAGTTCTTC.

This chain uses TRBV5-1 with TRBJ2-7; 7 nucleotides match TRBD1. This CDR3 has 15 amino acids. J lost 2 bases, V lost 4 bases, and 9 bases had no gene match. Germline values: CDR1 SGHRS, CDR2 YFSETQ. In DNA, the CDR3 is TGCGCCAGCAGCCCAGAGGGGACAGCGACCTACGAGCAGTACTTC. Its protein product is CASSPEGTATYEQYF. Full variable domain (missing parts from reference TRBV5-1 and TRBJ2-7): KAGVTQTPRYLIKTRGQQVTLSCSPISGHRSVSWYQQTPGQGLQFLFEYFSETQRNKGNFPGRFSGRQFSNSRSEMNVSTLELGDSALYLCASSPEGTATYEQYFGPGTRLTVT.

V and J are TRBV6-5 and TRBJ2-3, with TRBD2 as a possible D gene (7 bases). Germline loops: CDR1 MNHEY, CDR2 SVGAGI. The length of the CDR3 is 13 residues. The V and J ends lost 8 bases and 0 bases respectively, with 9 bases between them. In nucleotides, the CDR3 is TGTGCCAGCGCGGGGGCGAGCACAGATACGCAGTATTTT. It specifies CASAGASTDTQYF.

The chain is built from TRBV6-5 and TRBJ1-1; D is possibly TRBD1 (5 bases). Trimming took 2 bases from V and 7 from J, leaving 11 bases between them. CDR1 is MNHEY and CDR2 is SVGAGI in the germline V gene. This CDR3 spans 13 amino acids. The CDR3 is CASSYTGFFEAFF. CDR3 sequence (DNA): TGTGCCAGCAGTTACACAGGCTTCTTTGAAGCTTTCTTT.

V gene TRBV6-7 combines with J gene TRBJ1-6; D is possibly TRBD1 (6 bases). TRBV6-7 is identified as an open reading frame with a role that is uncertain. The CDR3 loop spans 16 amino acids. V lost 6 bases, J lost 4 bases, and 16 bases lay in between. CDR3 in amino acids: CASSHTGTPYNSPLHF. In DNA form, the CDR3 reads TGTGCCAGCAGCCACACCGGGACACCTTATAATTCACCCCTCCACTTT.

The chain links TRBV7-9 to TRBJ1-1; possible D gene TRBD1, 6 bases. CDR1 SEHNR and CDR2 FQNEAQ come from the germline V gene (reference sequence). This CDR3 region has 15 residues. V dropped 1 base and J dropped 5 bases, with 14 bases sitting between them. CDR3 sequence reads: CASSLGISDRTEAFF. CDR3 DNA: TGTGCCAGCAGCTTAGGTATCAGTGACAGGACTGAAGCTTTCTTT.

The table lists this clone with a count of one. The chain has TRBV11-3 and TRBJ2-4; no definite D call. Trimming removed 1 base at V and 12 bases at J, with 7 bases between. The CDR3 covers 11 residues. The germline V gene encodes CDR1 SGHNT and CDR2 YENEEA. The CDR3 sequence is CASSLGDTQYF. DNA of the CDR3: TGTGCCAGCAGCTTAGGAGATACTCAGTACTTC.